This TCR beta chain appears in the sequencing data of a study of blood T cells in healthy people across ages. Whole-study findings and limits: Per million T cells, TCR beta diversity dropped about linearly as age rose.

The authors ran a second PCR of about 7 to 11 cycles using a sample-barcoded 5' primer and a J-beta primer mix. The study obtained at least 2.5 million CDR3-containing paired-end reads from every sample. TCRdb analysed the 5' RACE reads with MiXCR anew, one entry per CDR3 protein. The sample shows roughly 1,300,000 distinct CDR3 sequences, 45% to 70% of them seen only once. This CDR3 region has 13 residues. Germline lookup yields CDR1 MNHEY and CDR2 SMNVEV (reference sequence). V was cut by 5 bases and J by 2 bases, with 9 bases left in between. In the case of this clonotype: Its antigen is unidentified.

The sequence was collected from a young man in good health. The sequenced sample consisted of blood. This chain joins TRBV27 and TRBJ1-2; unclear D gene. For the CDR3, the DNA is TGTGCCAGCAGTGTTACTGAGAACTATGGCTACACCTTC. Translation gives CASSVTENYGYTF.